The clone carrying this TCR beta chain was picked up a small number of times. Antigen specificity is unknown. The CDR3 loop spans 14 amino acids. Germline V CDR1 and CDR2: SEHNR, FQNEAQ (reference sequence). Trimming pared 2 bases from V and 0 bases from J, leaving 7 bases between. This sample is part of a study of identical twins. Study results and caveats: The abundant beta clonotypes from cord blood had fewer insertions, and memory repertoires had none of this. For monozygotic twins, models underestimated out-of-frame TCR alpha sharing. Cross-sectional statistics, not tracking of the same donors, supported the conclusions. For out-of-frame beta sequences, excess twin sharing was weaker.

TCRdb ran MiXCR on the 5' RACE reads and lists one entry per CDR3 protein. This sample carries about 100,000 distinct CDR3 sequences, under 7% of them seen once, and the ten largest clones take approximately 12%. The sample was memory T cells sorted from blood. The chain is built from TRBV7-9 and TRBJ1-1, with D unclear. The receptor's source is a woman between 45 and 60 years old in good health. CDR3 sequence: CASSLSHMNTEAFF. In nucleotides, the CDR3 is TGTGCCAGCAGCTTAAGCCACATGAACACTGAAGCTTTCTTT.